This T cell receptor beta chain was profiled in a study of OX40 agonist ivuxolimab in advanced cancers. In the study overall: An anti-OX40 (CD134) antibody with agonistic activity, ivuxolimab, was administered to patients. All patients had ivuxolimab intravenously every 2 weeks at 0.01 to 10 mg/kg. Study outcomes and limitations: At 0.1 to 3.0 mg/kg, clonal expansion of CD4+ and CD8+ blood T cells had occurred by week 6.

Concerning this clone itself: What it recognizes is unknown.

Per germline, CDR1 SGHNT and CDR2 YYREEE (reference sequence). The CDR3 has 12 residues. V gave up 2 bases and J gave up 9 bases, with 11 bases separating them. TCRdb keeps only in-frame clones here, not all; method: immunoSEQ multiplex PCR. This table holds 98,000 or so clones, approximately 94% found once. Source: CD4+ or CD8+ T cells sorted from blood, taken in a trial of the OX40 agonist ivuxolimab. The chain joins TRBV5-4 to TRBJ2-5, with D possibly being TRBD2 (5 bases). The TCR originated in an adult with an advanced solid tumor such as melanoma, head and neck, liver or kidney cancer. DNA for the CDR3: TGTGCCAGCAGCTTAAACCTCGGGGCCCAGTACTTC. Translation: CASSLNLGAQYF.